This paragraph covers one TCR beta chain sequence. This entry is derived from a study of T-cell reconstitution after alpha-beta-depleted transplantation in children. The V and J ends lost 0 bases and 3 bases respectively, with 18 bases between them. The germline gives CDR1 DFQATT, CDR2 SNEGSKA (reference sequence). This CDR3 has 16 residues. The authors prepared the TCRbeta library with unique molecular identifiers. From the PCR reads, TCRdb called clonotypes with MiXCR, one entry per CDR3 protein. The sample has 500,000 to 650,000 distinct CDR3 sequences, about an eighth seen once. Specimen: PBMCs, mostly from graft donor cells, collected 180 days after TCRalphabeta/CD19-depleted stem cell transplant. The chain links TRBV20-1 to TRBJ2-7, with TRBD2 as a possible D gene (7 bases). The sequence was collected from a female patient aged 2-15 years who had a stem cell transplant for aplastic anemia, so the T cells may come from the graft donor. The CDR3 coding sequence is TGCAGTGCTAGAGATCGGGCTAGCGGCAGGGGCTACGAGCAGTACGTC. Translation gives CSARDRASGRGYEQYV.